This T cell receptor (beta chain) came from a study of lymphopenia after photon versus proton radiotherapy. Whole-study findings and limits: Survival link was tested only in deceased patients; proton benefit remains a possibility. After lymphocyte nadir, photon-treated repertoires showed oligoclonal expansion, especially CD8+ Temra.

The protocol was immunoSEQ multiplex PCR, while the TCRdb copy is restricted to in-frame clones and leaves out a portion. The table lists 55,000 to 70,000 clones, 85% to 95% of them singletons. On this clone itself: The antigen is unknown.

This CDR3 has 13 amino acids. Germline CDR1 reads SGHDT; CDR2 reads YYEEEE. The junction had 3 bases not matched to a gene; V was cut back by 3 bases and J by 5 bases. The V gene is TRBV5-6, the J gene TRBJ1-1, with 8 bases identical to TRBD1. Material: peripheral blood, obtained from a patient treated with photon-based radiotherapy. The sequence derives from a woman aged 35 to 49 with cholangiocarcinoma. CDR3 bases: TGTGCCAGCAGCTGGACAGGGTCGACTGAAGCTTTCTTT. Its translation: CASSWTGSTEAFF.